These T cell receptor beta chains were read from a single sample in a study of T cells after yellow fever vaccination. TCRdb re-analysed the 5' RACE reads in MiXCR, keeping a single row per CDR3 protein. The table lists 550,000 to 750,000 distinct CDR3 sequences, about 14% of them singletons. The starting material was PBMCs, obtained on the day of the yellow fever booster vaccination. The source is a man aged 25-45 years who received the YFV17D yellow fever vaccine. The CDR3 runs from the conserved cysteine through the conserved F or W. The order of the fields is V gene, J gene, CDR3 length, D gene, clone size, CDR3 DNA, CDR3 protein. D genes are given only for firm matches. Size tells how often a clone was seen (once, few, many) or the class of an expanded clone, and some rows leave it out.

TRBV30	TRBJ2-7	13	NA	NA	TGTGCCTGGAGTGTAATGGGTGGCTACGAGCAGTACTTC	CAWSVMGGYEQYF
TRBV10-3	TRBJ2-4	13	NA	NA	TGTGCCATCAGTGACCCGGGCAAAGGGATTCAGTACTTC	CAISDPGKGIQYF
TRBV12-5	TRBJ2-1	12	NA	NA	TGTGCTAGTGGTTTGGTGATCAATGAGCAGTTCTTC	CASGLVINEQFF
TRBV12-3/TRBV12-4	TRBJ2-5	14	NA	few	TGTGCCAGCAGTTTAGATGTCCTTCATGAGACCCAGTACTTC	CASSLDVLHETQYF
TRBV11-2	TRBJ2-5	19	TRBD2	many	TGTGCCAGCAGCGTAACACAGGAGTTAGCGGGAATGGGACAAGAGACCCAGTACTTC	CASSVTQELAGMGQETQYF
TRBV5-4	TRBJ2-1	15	TRBD2	few	TGTGCCAGCAAAAGAACTAGCGCAACGTCCAATGAGCAGTTCTTC	CASKRTSATSNEQFF
TRBV11-1	TRBJ2-6	18	NA	few	TGTGCCAGCAGCTTATCCGGGCGGGGGCCATCTGGGGCCAACGTCCTGACTTTC	CASSLSGRGPSGANVLTF
TRBV7-3	TRBJ2-1	13	TRBD2	NA	TGTGCCAGCAGCACCTGGGGAGGGAATGAGCAGTTCTTC	CASSTWGGNEQFF
TRBV29-1	TRBJ1-1	10	NA	few	TGCAGCGTTGGAGATATTGAAGCTTTCTTT	CSVGDIEAFF
TRBV4-1	TRBJ2-7	17	TRBD1	NA	TGCGCCAGCAGCCGGATTCAACCGGGACAGGGGGATTACGAGCAGTACTTC	CASSRIQPGQGDYEQYF
TRBV4-3	TRBJ2-7	15	NA	few	TGCGCCAGCAGCCAAGAACCAGGGGCGCCCTACGAGCAGTACTTC	CASSQEPGAPYEQYF
TRBV28	TRBJ2-3	15	TRBD2	few	TGTGCCAGCAGTTCACTAGCGGGAGAGGTAGATACGCAGTATTTT	CASSSLAGEVDTQYF
TRBV6-2/TRBV6-3	TRBJ2-2	14	NA	NA	TGTGCCAGCAGGGGACCCACGAACACCGGGGAGCTGTTTTTT	CASRGPTNTGELFF
TRBV6-2/TRBV6-3	TRBJ1-1	19	TRBD1	NA	TGTGCCAGCAGTTACGAATCATTCGACAGGGACTTTATGAACACTGAAGCTTTCTTT	CASSYESFDRDFMNTEAFF
TRBV20-1	TRBJ2-1	10	NA	NA	TGCAGTGCTAGTAGAGTTGAGCAGTTCTTC	CSASRVEQFF
TRBV12-3/TRBV12-4	TRBJ2-6	18	NA	few	TGTGCCAGCAGTTACTACAGCAAAGGGTCGAGGGGGGCCAACGTCCTGACTTTC	CASSYYSKGSRGANVLTF
TRBV12-3/TRBV12-4	TRBJ2-2	15	TRBD2	few	TGTGCCAGCTCCGTAGCGGGAGTAACCACCGGGGAGCTGTTTTTT	CASSVAGVTTGELFF
TRBV28	TRBJ2-2	12	NA	many	TGTGCCAGCAGCCAGGGATCCGGGGAGCTGTTTTTT	CASSQGSGELFF
TRBV3-1	TRBJ2-7	15	TRBD1	few	TGTGCCAGCAGCCAAACGGGACAGGGGGCACACGAGCAGTACTTC	CASSQTGQGAHEQYF
TRBV29-1	TRBJ2-5	13	NA	once	TGCAGCGTTGTGTTAGGGGGGGGAGAGACCCAGTACTTC	CSVVLGGGETQYF
TRBV7-2	TRBJ2-1	18	TRBD2	many	TGTGCCAGTCTGGGGACTAGCGGGAGGGTTCTTAAACACTTTGAGCAGTTCTTC	CASLGTSGRVLKHFEQFF
TRBV5-1	TRBJ2-1	13	TRBD1	many	TGCGCCAGCGCGGGACAGGGGTCCCATGAGCAGTTCTTC	CASAGQGSHEQFF
TRBV5-5	TRBJ2-1	14	NA	NA	TGTGCCAGCAGCTTGGTGGAGTTGGGTTTCGTGCAGTTCTTC	CASSLVELGFVQFF
TRBV10-2	TRBJ2-4	20	TRBD2	NA	TGCGCCAGCAGTGAAGGTTTAGCGGGAGGGCCGGGTCCAGCCAAAAACATTCAGTACTTC	CASSEGLAGGPGPAKNIQYF
TRBV7-9	TRBJ1-3	12	NA	many	TGTGCCAGCAGTTTCCAGACCGCCGAACCATATTTT	CASSFQTAEPYF
TRBV11-2	TRBJ2-1	11	NA	few	TGTGCCAGCAGCTTCCGGGGGCAGCAGTTCTTC	CASSFRGQQFF
TRBV6-5	TRBJ2-7	15	NA	NA	TGTGCCAGCAGTTACTCGAGTCCACTTCAGCACGAGCAGTACTTC	CASSYSSPLQHEQYF
TRBV5-5	TRBJ2-5	13	NA	NA	TGTGCCAGCAGCAAAAGTCCTCGAGAGACCCAGTACTTC	CASSKSPRETQYF
TRBV6-2/TRBV6-3	TRBJ2-7	12	NA	few	TGTGCCAGCAGTACGACATACTACGAGCAGTACTTC	CASSTTYYEQYF
TRBV12-3/TRBV12-4	TRBJ1-6	15	NA	few	TGTGCCAGCATGCGCGACTCGGCGGATAATTCACCCCTCCACTTT	CASMRDSADNSPLHF
TRBV25-1	TRBJ2-3	15	TRBD1	few	TGTGCCAGCAGTCTAAACAGGGGGCAGGCAGATACGCAGTATTTT	CASSLNRGQADTQYF
TRBV20-1	TRBJ2-5	14	NA	few	TGCAGTGCAAAGCCCTGGGGGTACCAAGAGACCCAGTACTTC	CSAKPWGYQETQYF